These 25 T cell receptor beta chains originate from one sample sequenced in a study of T-cell memory formation after mild COVID-19. TCRdb passed the 5' RACE reads through MiXCR, listing each CDR3 protein once. The sample lists 450,000 or so distinct CDR3 sequences, around a quarter occurring once. The sample comprised PBMCs or a T cell subset sorted from them (not recorded which). The receptors were sampled from an adult woman who had mild COVID-19 (a few samples of this study predate the infection). Cell type and time point are not known.

This clonotype was recorded once. V usage is TRBV7-2 and J usage is TRBJ1-1; D gene unclear. There are 14 residues in the CDR3. V was pared by 4 bases and J by 6 bases, with 15 bases between. Germline values: CDR1 SGHTA, CDR2 FQGNSA. CDR3 residues: CASSYRQTSAEAFF. In DNA, the CDR3 is TGTGCCAGCAGCTACCGTCAAACAAGCGCTGAAGCTTTCTTT.

This chain uses TRBV12-3 or TRBV12-4 with TRBJ2-5, with a possible D match to TRBD2 (6 bases). The CDR3 contains 15 residues. The ends were cut back, 3 bases at V and 4 bases at J, with 15 bases in the middle. The DNA for the CDR3 is TGTGCCAGCAGTTTTTCTGGCGGGGTTGGAGAGACCCAGTACTTC. It encodes CASSFSGGVGETQYF.

This clonotype turned up a few times. This chain uses TRBV12-3 or TRBV12-4 with TRBJ2-1; 7 nucleotides align to TRBD2. The CDR3 covers 12 residues. V lost 5 bases, J lost 11 bases, and 6 bases stayed unmatched. CDR3 DNA sequence: TGTGCCAGCAGTCGCCGGGGGGAGCAGCAGTTCTTC. Encoded protein: CASSRRGEQQFF.

This clonotype was recorded at least ten times. The rearrangement links TRBV12-3 or TRBV12-4 to TRBJ1-2, with D maybe TRBD1 (6 bases). This CDR3 region has 13 residues. Trimming took 2 bases from V and 4 from J, leaving 8 bases between them. The CDR3 DNA follows: TGTGCCAGCAGTTTAAGGGGGGGCTATGGCTACACCTTC. Translating gives CASSLRGGYGYTF.

This clonotype occurred a few times. The chain carries TRBV19 and TRBJ2-2; D gene uncertain. Germline V lookup: CDR1 LNHDA, CDR2 SQIVND (reference sequence). There are 14 residues in the CDR3. V was shortened by 10 bases and J by 2 bases, with 14 bases between the two germline ends. The CDR3 sequence is CATNPGQNTGELFF. CDR3 nucleotides: TGTGCCACCAACCCCGGGCAAAACACCGGGGAGCTGTTTTTT.

V usage is TRBV4-3 and J usage is TRBJ2-3; tentative D call: TRBD2 (6 bases). The CDR3 extends over 15 amino acids. The germline V gene has CDR1 LGHNA and CDR2 YSLEER. With 1 base removed from V and 5 bases from J, the gap between germline ends came to 13 bases. The CDR3, as DNA: TGCGCCAGCAGCCAAGGGAGGGGCCGGGGAGATACGCAGTATTTT. This sequence encodes CASSQGRGRGDTQYF.

The chain couples TRBV6-2 or TRBV6-3 to TRBJ2-7; D possibly corresponds to TRBD1 (5 bases). The V gene lost 4 bases and the J gene lost 1 base, with 14 bases spanning the gap. The CDR3 has 15 amino acids. The V gene's germline CDR1 is MNHEY and CDR2 SVGEGT. The CDR3 loop reads CASSSDSLGSYEQYF. CDR3 bases: TGTGCCAGCAGTTCCGACAGTCTAGGATCCTACGAGCAGTACTTC.

The genes are TRBV7-3 and TRBJ1-1, with D perhaps matching TRBD1 (5 bases). There are 16 residues in the CDR3. Germline CDR1 reads SGHTA; CDR2 reads FQGTGA. Deletions cut 5 bases from V and 1 base from J, with 17 bases between. CDR3 residues: CASSPFNQGPNTEAFF. The CDR3 nucleotides read TGTGCCAGCAGCCCATTTAACCAGGGACCGAACACTGAAGCTTTCTTT.

The sample holds a few counts of this clonotype. The rearrangement links TRBV5-4 to TRBJ2-3, with D possibly TRBD2 on 6 matching bases. The CDR3 has 16 amino acids. Trimming removed 4 bases at V and 0 bases at J, with 15 bases between. The germline V gene encodes CDR1 SGHNT and CDR2 YYREEE (reference sequence). The CDR3 DNA reads as TGTGCCAGCAGCCGGGGGTCGGGCGGGAGCACAGATACGCAGTATTTT. Encoded protein: CASSRGSGGSTDTQYF.

This clonotype has only a few counts. J is TRBJ2-5 and V is TRBV7-2; no clear D. Trimming removed 1 base from V and 5 bases from J, with 14 bases in between. The CDR3 sequence is 15 residues long. Germline assignment: CDR1 SGHTA and CDR2 FQGNSA. CDR3: CASSLVVRRWETQYF. The DNA for the CDR3 is TGTGCCAGCAGCTTAGTGGTGCGGCGGTGGGAGACCCAGTACTTC.

The chain combines TRBV4-3 with TRBJ2-7, with D tentatively TRBD2 (6 bases). The length of the CDR3 is 17 residues. The V gene's germline CDR1 is LGHNA and CDR2 YSLEER. The V end was cut by 0 bases, the J end by 8 bases, with 23 bases between. Here the CDR3 DNA reads TGCGCCAGCAGCCAAGATTTGGGGGAGGTAATCTCTGACAAGCAGTACTTC. It is translated as CASSQDLGEVISDKQYF.

This clonotype was counted only a few times. The chain links TRBV5-4 to TRBJ2-1; D might be TRBD1 or TRBD2, each matching 6 bases. The CDR3 runs 17 residues. V was clipped by 4 bases and J by 7 bases, with 24 bases between them. The germline V gene encodes CDR1 SGHNT and CDR2 YYREEE (reference sequence). The CDR3, as DNA: TGTGCCAGCAGCCCTCCCCTCGGGGGCGGAGGGACGAATGAGCAGTTCTTC. It codes for CASSPPLGGGGTNEQFF.

This chain links TRBV10-3 with TRBJ1-5, with TRBD1 matching over 8 bases. The V segment lost 0 bases and the J segment 9 bases; nucleotides outside the gene matches: 13. This CDR3 is 17 amino acids long. The germline gives CDR1 ENHRY, CDR2 SYGVKD. Written as DNA, the CDR3 is TGTGCCATCAGTGAGTCCGAGACAGGGGAATGGGGGGGGCCCCAGCATTTT. Amino acid sequence: CAISESETGEWGGPQHF.

The V call is TRBV11-3, the J call TRBJ2-1, with 9 bases that match TRBD1. Germline V CDR1 and CDR2: SGHNT, YENEEA. With V trimmed by 6 bases and J by 7 bases, 10 bases remained unmatched. The CDR3 has 15 residues. The CDR3 nucleotides are TGTGCCAGCAGTCAACCGGGACAGGGCCTTAATGAGCAGTTCTTC. Encoded protein: CASSQPGQGLNEQFF.

This clonotype turned up a few times. The rearrangement joins TRBV29-1 to TRBJ1-1, with D possibly TRBD1 on 5 matching bases. Per the germline V gene, CDR1 is SQVTM and CDR2 is ANQGSEA. The CDR3 covers 12 residues. Trimming took off 5 bases at V and 0 bases at J, with 7 bases between the two ends. The CDR3 loop is CSVRGMNTEAFF. CDR3 DNA sequence: TGCAGCGTTAGGGGCATGAACACTGAAGCTTTCTTT.

This clonotype was detected only a few times. The V gene is TRBV5-1, the J gene TRBJ2-1; 10 nucleotides align to TRBD1. The length of the CDR3 is 18 residues. Germline-derived CDR1 and CDR2 are SGHRS and YFSETQ. With V trimmed by 10 bases and J by 3 bases, 19 bases remained unmatched. The CDR3 sequence: CAPRRGQGQPNNYNEQFF. The CDR3 DNA is TGCGCCCCCCGGCGGGGACAGGGGCAGCCTAACAACTACAATGAGCAGTTCTTC.

In this sample, this clonotype turned up a few times. This chain's CDR3 is CSARGTAPLEQYF. CDR3 nucleotides: TGCAGTGCTCGGGGGACAGCCCCGTTGGAGCAGTACTTC. This rearrangement joins TRBV20-1 to TRBJ2-7; tentatively, D is TRBD1 (7 bases). Per germline, CDR1 DFQATT and CDR2 SNEGSKA (reference sequence). Trimming shortened V by 5 bases and J by 7 bases, and 18 bases separated the two germline ends. The CDR3 totals 13 residues.

This chain joins TRBV2 and TRBJ2-1, with 10 nucleotides matching TRBD2. The length of the CDR3 is 18 residues. Germline V lookup: CDR1 SNHLY, CDR2 FYNNEI. The V and J ends lost 11 bases and 9 bases, in that order; junction bases with no gene match: 25. The CDR3 spells CASQRVRARAGGPSEQFF. CDR3 DNA sequence: TGTGCCTCCCAAAGGGTCAGGGCACGAGCGGGAGGGCCGAGTGAGCAGTTCTTC.

This clonotype was observed a handful of times. This chain links TRBV7-8 with TRBJ2-3, with unresolved D. V lost 1 base to trimming and J lost 6 bases, with 14 bases between them. This CDR3 has 15 amino acids. In germline, CDR1 is SGHVS, CDR2 FQNEAQ. For the CDR3, the DNA is TGTGCCAGCAGCTTAGTACCTACAGCTCGGGATACGCAGTATTTT. This encodes CASSLVPTARDTQYF.

The V call is TRBV9, the J call TRBJ2-3, with D perhaps given as TRBD1 or TRBD2 (6 bases each). Trimming removed 2 bases from V and 2 bases from J, with 12 bases in between. The CDR3 sequence is 15 residues long. From germline, CDR1 is SGDLS and CDR2 YYNGEE. The CDR3 loop is CASSVEGVNTDTQYF. The CDR3 DNA follows: TGTGCCAGCAGCGTGGAGGGGGTTAACACAGATACGCAGTATTTT.

This clonotype appeared a few times. V and J are TRBV20-1 and TRBJ1-2; 11 bases fit TRBD1. Trimming removed 3 bases from V and 8 bases from J; junction bases left unmatched: 2. Germline CDR1 is DFQATT and CDR2 is SNEGSKA (reference sequence). The CDR3 consists of 12 residues. The CDR3 loop reads CSARGQGGGYTF. In nucleotides, the CDR3 is TGCAGTGCTAGGGGACAGGGGGGAGGCTACACCTTC.

The chain has TRBV13 and TRBJ1-3; D gene uncertain. Germline loops: CDR1 PRHDT, CDR2 FYEKMQ (reference sequence). The V and J ends lost 1 base and 0 bases respectively, with 7 bases between them. The CDR3 consists of 15 residues. CDR3 region: CASSLVRHSGNTIYF. DNA of the CDR3: TGTGCCAGCAGCTTAGTTCGTCACTCTGGAAACACCATATATTTT.

This clonotype turned up a few times. The J gene is TRBJ2-3, the V gene TRBV7-3; 7 bases line up with TRBD1. This CDR3 contains 15 residues. Germline V gene sequence: CDR1 SGHTA, CDR2 FQGTGA. Losses at the gene ends were 8 bases for V and 4 bases for J; bases not matched to a gene: 12. This CDR3 reads CASSLGQTSADTQYF. DNA for the CDR3: TGTGCCAGCTCTTTGGGACAGACCTCCGCAGATACGCAGTATTTT.

This chain connects TRBV4-3 to TRBJ2-1; D call uncertain. The CDR3 extends over 15 amino acids. V was pared by 0 bases and J by 9 bases, with 15 bases between. Germline V gene data show CDR1 as LGHNA and CDR2 as YSLEER. This CDR3 reads CASSQDPAGVSEQFF. DNA for the CDR3: TGCGCCAGCAGCCAAGACCCGGCCGGTGTTAGTGAGCAGTTCTTC.

This clonotype was seen a few times. This sequence joins TRBV5-1 and TRBJ2-5; D is possibly TRBD1 (6 bases). CDR3 length: 16 residues. Between the trimmed V and J ends, which lost 3 bases and 0 bases, there was a span of 15 bases. Germline CDR1 SGHRS, CDR2 YFSETQ. Written as DNA, the CDR3 is TGCGCCAGCAGCTGGACCTCCGGGACACACCAAGAGACCCAGTACTTC. Its translation: CASSWTSGTHQETQYF.